This T cell receptor (beta chain) was sequenced in a study of blood T cell repertoires in COVID-19. About the research overall: T cells, B-cell-depleted T cells, or PBMCs provided the cDNA or gDNA that served as material.

Only in-frame clones appear in the TCRdb table, and some are missing; sequencing was by immunoSEQ multiplex PCR. The data show around 230,000 clones, with more than 65% seen just once and roughly 8% held by the top ten. CDR1 is SGHRS, CDR2 YFSETQ, per germline. The germline V and J ends were trimmed by 6 bases and 4 bases, with 14 bases remaining between them. This CDR3 comprises 14 residues. This sequence joins TRBV5-1 and TRBJ1-3; a possible D gene is TRBD1 (6 bases). The TCR originated in a woman of 80 years or more with acute or convalescent COVID-19. The sample was peripheral blood. The CDR3 DNA sequence: TGCGCCAGCACCCAACAGGGATTCGGAAACACCATATATTTT. Its translation is CASTQQGFGNTIYF.